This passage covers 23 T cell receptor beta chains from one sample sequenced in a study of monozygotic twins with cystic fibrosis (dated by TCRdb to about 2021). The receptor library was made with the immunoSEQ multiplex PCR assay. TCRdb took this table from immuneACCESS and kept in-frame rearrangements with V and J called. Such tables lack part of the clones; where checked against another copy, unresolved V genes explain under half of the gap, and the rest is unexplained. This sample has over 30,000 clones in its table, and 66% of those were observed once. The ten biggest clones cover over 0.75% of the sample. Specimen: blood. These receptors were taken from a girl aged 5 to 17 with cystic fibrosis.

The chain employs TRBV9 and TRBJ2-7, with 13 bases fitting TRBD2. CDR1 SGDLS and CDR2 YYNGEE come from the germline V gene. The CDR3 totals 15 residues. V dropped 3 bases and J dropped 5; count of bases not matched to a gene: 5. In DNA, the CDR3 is TGTGCCAGCAGCGGGCGGACTAGCGGGAGCCACGAGCAGTACTTC. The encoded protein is CASSGRTSGSHEQYF.

This CDR3 reads CATSRDSGSSEKLFF. For the CDR3, the DNA is TGTGCCACCAGCAGAGATTCGGGGTCTTCTGAAAAACTGTTTTTT. This sequence joins TRBV15 and TRBJ1-4, with D hard to call. The germline CDR1 and CDR2 sequences are LNHNV and YYDKDF (reference sequence). The CDR3 length is 15 residues. Between the trimmed V and J ends, which lost 0 bases and 7 bases, there was a span of 12 bases.

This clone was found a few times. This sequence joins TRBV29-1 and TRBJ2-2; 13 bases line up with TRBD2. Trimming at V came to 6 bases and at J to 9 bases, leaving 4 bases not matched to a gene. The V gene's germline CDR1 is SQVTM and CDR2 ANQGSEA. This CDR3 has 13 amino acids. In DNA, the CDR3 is TGCAGCGTGGTCGGGACTAGCGGGAGGGAGCTGTTTTTT. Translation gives CSVVGTSGRELFF.

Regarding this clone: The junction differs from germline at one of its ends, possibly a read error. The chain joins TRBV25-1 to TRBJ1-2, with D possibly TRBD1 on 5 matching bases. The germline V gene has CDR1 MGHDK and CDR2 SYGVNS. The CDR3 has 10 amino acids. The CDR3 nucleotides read TGCGTACAGGTTATTGGTGGCTACACCTTC. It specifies CVQVIGGYTF.

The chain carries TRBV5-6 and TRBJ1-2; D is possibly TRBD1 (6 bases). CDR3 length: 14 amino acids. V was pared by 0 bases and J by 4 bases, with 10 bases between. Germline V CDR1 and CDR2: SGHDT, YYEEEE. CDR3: CASSLDQGSYGYTF. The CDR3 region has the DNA TGTGCCAGCAGCTTGGATCAGGGGAGCTATGGCTACACCTTC. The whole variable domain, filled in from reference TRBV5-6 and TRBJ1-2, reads DAGVTQSPTHLIKTRGQQVTLRCSPKSGHDTVSWYQQALGQGPQFIFQYYEEEERQRGNFPDRFSGHQFPNYSSELNVNALLLGDSALYLCASSLDQGSYGYTFGSGTRLTVV.

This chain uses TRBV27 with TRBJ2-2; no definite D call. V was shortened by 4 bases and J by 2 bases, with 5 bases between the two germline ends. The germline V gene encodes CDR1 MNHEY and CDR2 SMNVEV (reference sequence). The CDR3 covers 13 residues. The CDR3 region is CASSYGNTGELFF. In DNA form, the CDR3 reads TGTGCCAGCAGTTACGGAAACACCGGGGAGCTGTTTTTT.

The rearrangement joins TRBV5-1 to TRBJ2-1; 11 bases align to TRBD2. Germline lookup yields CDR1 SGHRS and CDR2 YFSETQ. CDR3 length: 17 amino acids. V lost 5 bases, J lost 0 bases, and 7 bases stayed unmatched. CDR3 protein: CASREGLAVSSYNEQFF. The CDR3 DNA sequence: TGCGCCAGCAGGGAGGGACTAGCGGTTAGCTCCTACAATGAGCAGTTCTTC.

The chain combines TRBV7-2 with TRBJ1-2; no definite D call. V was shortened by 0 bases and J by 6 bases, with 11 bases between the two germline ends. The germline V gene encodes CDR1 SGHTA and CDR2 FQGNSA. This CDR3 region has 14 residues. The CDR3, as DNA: TGTGCCAGCAGCTTAGCAGGGCCTCGGAATGGCTACACCTTC. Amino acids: CASSLAGPRNGYTF.

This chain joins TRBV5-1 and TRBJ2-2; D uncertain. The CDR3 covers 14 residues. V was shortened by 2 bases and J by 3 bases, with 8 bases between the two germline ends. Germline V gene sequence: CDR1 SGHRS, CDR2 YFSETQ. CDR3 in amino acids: CASSLSGHTGELFF. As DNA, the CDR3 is TGCGCCAGCAGCTTATCAGGTCACACCGGGGAGCTGTTTTTT.

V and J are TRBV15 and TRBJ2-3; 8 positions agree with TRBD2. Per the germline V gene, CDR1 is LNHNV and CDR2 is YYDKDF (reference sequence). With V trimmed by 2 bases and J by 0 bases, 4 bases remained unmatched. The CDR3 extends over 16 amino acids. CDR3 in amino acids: CATSRLAGTSTDTQYF. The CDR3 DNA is TGTGCCACCAGCAGACTAGCGGGCACTAGCACAGATACGCAGTATTTT.

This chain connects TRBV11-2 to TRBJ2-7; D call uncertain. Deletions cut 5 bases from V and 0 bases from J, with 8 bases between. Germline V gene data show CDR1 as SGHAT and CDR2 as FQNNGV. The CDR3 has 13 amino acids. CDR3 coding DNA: TGTGCCAGCAGCCAAGCCATCTCCTACGAGCAGTACGTC. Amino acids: CASSQAISYEQYV.

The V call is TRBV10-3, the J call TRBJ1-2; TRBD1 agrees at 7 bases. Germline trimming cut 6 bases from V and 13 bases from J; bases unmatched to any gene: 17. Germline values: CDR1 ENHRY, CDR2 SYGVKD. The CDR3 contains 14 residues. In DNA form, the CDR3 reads TGTGCCATCAGCGCCGGGGGGACAGCTTTGGGGTGCACCTTC. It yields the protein CAISAGGTALGCTF.

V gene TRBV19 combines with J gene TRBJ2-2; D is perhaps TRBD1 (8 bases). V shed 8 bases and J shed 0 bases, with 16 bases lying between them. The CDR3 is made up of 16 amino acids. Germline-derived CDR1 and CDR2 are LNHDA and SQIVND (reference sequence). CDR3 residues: CASGTQGGTNTGELFF. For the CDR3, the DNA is TGTGCCAGTGGGACACAGGGGGGGACGAACACCGGGGAGCTGTTTTTT.

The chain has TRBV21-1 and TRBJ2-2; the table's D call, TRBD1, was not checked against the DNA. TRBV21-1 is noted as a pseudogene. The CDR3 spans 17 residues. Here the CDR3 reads CASSPGHKRGNTGELFF. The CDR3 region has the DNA TGTGCCAGCAGCCCCGGGCACAAAAGGGGGAACACCGGGGAGCTGTTTTTT.

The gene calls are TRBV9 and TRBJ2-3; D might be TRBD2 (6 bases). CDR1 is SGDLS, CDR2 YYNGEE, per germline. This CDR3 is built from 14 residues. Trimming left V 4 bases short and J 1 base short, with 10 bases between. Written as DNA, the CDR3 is TGTGCCAGCAGCCCTCGCGGGGGCACAGATACGCAGTATTTT. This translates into CASSPRGGTDTQYF.

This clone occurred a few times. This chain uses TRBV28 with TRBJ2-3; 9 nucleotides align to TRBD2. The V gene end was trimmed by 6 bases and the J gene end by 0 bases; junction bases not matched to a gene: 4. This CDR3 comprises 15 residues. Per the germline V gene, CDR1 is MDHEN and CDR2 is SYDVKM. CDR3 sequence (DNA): TGTGCCAGCAGCCAGACTAGCGGAAGCACAGATACGCAGTATTTT. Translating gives CASSQTSGSTDTQYF. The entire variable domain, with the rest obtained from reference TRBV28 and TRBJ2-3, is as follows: DVKVTQSSRYLVKRTGEKVFLECVQDMDHENMFWYRQDPGLGLRLIYFSYDVKMKEKGDIPEGYSVSREKKERFSLILESASTNQTSMYLCASSQTSGSTDTQYFGPGTRLTVL.

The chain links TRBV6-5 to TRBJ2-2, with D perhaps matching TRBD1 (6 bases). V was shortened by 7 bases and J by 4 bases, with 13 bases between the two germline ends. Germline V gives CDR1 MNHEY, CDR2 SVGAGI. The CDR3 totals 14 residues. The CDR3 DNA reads TGTGCCAGCAAGGGGGACCCGAGCACCGGGGAGCTGTTTTTT. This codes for CASKGDPSTGELFF.

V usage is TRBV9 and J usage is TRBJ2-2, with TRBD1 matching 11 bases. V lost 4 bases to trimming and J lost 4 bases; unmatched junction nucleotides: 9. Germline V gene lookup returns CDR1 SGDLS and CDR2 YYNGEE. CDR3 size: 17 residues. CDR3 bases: TGTGCCAGCAGCCCCGGACAGGGGGCCTGGAGCACCGGGGAGCTGTTTTTT. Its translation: CASSPGQGAWSTGELFF.

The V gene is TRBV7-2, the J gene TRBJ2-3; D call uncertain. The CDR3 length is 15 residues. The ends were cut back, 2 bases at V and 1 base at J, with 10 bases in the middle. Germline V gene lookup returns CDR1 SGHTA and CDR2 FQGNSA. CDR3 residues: CASSLSTLGTDTQYF. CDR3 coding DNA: TGTGCCAGCAGCTTATCGACTCTGGGCACAGATACGCAGTATTTT.

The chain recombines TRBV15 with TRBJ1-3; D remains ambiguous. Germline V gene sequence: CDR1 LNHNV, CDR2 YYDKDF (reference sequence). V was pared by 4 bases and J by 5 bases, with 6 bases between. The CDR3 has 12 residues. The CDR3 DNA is TGTGCCACCAGCACGTTAAGAAACACCATATATTTT. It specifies CATSTLRNTIYF.

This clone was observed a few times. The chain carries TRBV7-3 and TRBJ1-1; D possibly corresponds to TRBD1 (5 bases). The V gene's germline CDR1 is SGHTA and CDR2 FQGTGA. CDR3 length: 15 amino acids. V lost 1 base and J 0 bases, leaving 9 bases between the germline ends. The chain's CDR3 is CASSLMEGMNTEAFF. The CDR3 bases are TGTGCCAGCAGCTTAATGGAGGGGATGAACACTGAAGCTTTCTTT.

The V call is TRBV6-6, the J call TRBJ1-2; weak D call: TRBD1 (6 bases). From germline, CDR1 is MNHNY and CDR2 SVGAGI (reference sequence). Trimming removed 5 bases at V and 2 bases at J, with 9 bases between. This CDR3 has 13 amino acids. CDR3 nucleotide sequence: TGTGCCAGCAGTCTGGACAGAAACTATGGCTACACCTTC. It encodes CASSLDRNYGYTF.

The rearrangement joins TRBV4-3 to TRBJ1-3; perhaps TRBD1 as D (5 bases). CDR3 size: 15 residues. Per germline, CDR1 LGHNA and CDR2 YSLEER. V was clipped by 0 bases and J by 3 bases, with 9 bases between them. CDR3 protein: CASSQDRANGNTIYF. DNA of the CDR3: TGCGCCAGCAGCCAAGACAGGGCGAATGGAAACACCATATATTTT.